This T cell receptor beta chain was identified during a study of blood T cell repertoires in COVID-19. Study-wide background: Nucleic acid was either cDNA or gDNA, and it came from T cells, B-cell-depleted T cells, or PBMCs.

Per the germline V gene, CDR1 is MGHRA and CDR2 is YSYEKL. The CDR3 contains 16 residues. Trimming cost V 4 bases and J 4 bases, with 16 bases left between them. As handled by the study authors: By means of reference gene primer amplification, nucleated cell counts were estimated. This table comes from immunoSEQ multiplex PCR, and its TCRdb copy is limited to in-frame clones, with some not included. The V and J calls and clone size come from that table; D and trimming were worked out from the DNA. The sample carries about 240,000 clones, more than 85% recorded once. The J gene is TRBJ2-2, the V gene TRBV4-1; TRBD2 might be the D (6 bases). The clonotype was recovered from a man aged 40-50 years who had recovered from COVID-19. The sequencing sample was made of PBMCs or T cells enriched from blood (not recorded which). CDR3 region: CASSLMAEGATGELFF. CDR3 nucleotides: TGCGCCAGCAGCCTCATGGCGGAGGGTGCCACCGGGGAGCTGTTTTTT.